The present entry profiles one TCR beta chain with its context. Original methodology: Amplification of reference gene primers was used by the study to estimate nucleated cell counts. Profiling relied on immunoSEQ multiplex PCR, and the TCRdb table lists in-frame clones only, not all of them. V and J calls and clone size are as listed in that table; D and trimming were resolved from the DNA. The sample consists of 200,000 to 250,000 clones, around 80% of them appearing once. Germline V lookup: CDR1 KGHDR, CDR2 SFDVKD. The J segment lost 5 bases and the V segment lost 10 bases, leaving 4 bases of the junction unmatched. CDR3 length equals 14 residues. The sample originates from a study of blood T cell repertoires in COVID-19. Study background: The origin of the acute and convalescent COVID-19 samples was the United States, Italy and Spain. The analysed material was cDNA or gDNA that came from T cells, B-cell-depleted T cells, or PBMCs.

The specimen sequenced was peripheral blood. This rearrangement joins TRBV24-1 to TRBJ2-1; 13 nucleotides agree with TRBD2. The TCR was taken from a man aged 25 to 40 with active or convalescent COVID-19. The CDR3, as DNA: TGTGCCACTGGGGGACTAGCGGGAAACAATGAGCAGTTCTTC. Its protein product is CATGGLAGNNEQFF.